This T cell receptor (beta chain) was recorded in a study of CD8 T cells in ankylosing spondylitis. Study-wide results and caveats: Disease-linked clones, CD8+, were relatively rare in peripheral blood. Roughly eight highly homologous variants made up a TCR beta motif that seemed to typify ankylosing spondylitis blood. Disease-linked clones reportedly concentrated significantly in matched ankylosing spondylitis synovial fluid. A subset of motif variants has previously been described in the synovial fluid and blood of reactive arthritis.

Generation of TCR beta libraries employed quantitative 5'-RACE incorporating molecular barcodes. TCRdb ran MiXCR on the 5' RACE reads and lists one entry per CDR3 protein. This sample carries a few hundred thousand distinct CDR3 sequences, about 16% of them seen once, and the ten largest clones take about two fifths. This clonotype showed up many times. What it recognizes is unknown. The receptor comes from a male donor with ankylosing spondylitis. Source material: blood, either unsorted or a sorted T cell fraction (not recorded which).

The CDR3 loop is CASSPQYEQYF. In nucleotides, the CDR3 is TGTGCCAGCAGTCCGCAGTACGAGCAGTACTTC. The chain links TRBV28 to TRBJ2-7; no clear D gene. Trimming took off 5 bases at V and 4 bases at J, with 6 bases between the two ends. CDR1 is MDHEN and CDR2 is SYDVKM in the germline V gene. The CDR3 runs to 11 residues.